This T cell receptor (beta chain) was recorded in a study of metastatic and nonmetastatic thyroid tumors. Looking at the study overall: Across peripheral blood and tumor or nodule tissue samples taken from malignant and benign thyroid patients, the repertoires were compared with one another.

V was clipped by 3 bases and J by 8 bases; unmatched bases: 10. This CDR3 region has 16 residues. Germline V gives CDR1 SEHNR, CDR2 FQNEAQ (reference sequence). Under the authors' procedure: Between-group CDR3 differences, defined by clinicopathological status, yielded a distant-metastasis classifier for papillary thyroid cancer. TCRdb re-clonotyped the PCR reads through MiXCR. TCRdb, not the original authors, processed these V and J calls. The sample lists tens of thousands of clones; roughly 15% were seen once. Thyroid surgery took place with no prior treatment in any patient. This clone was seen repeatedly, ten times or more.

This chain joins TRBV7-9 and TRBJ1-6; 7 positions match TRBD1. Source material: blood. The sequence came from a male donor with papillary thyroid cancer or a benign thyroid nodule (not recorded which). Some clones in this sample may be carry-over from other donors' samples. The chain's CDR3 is CASSLERGPTDSPLHF. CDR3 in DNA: TGTGCCAGCAGCTTGGAAAGGGGGCCTACGGATTCACCCCTCCACTTT.